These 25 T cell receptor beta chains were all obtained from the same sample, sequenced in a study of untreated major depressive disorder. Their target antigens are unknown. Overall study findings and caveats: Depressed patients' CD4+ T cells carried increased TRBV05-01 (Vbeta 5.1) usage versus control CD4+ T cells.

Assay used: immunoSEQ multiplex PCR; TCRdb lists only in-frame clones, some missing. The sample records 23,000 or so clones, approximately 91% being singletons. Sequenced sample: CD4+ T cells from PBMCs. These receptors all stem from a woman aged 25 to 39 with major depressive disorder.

The DNA of the CDR3 is TGTGCCAGCAGTGACTCGACAGACACCGGGGAGCTGTTTTTT. Translated: CASSDSTDTGELFF. J is TRBJ2-2 and V is TRBV6-4, with D perhaps TRBD1 (5 bases). The CDR3 runs to 14 residues. V lost 0 bases and J 3 bases, leaving 5 bases between the germline ends. In germline, CDR1 is MRHNA, CDR2 SNTAGT.

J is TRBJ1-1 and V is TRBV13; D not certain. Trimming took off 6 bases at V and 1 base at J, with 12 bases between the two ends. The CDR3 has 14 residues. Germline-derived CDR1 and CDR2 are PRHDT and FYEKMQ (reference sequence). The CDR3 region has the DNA TGTGCCAGCAGACCCATCAAGGAGAACACTGAAGCTTTCTTT. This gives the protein CASRPIKENTEAFF.

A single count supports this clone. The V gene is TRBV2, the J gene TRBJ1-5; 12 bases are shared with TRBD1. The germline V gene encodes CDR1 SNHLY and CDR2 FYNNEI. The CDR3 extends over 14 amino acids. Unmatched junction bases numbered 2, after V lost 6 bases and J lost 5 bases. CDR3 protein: CASSGTGGDQPQHF. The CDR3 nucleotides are TGTGCCAGCAGCGGGACAGGGGGCGATCAGCCCCAGCATTTT.

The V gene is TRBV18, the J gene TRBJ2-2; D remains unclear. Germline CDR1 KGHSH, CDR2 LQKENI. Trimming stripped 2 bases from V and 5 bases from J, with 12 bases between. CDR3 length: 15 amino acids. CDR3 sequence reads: CASSPVTEKTGELFF. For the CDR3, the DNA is TGTGCCAGCTCACCAGTAACAGAAAAGACCGGGGAGCTGTTTTTT. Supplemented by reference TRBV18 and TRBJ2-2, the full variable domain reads NAGVMQNPRHLVRRRGQEARLRCSPMKGHSHVYWYRQLPEEGLKFMVYLQKENIIDESGMPKERFSAEFPKEGPSILRIQQVVRGDSAAYFCASSPVTEKTGELFFGEGSRLTVL.

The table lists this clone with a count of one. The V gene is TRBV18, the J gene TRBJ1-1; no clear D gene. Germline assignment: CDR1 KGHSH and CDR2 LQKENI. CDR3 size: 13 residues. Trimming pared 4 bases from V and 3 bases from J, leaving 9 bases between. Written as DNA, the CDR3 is TGTGCCAGCTCACGGGAGACGGACACTGAAGCTTTCTTT. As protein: CASSRETDTEAFF.

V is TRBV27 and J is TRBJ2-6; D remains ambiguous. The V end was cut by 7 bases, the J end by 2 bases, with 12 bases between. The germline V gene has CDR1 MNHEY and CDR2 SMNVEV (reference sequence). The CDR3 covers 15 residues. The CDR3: CASTSSWAGANVLTF. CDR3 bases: TGTGCCAGCACCTCCTCCTGGGCTGGGGCCAACGTCCTGACTTTC.

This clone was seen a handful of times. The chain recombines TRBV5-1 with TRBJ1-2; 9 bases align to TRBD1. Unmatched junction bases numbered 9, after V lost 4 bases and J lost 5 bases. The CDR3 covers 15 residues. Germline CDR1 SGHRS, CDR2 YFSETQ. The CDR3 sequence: CASSLGQGRRYGYTF. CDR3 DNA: TGCGCCAGCAGCCTCGGACAGGGGCGACGGTATGGCTACACCTTC.

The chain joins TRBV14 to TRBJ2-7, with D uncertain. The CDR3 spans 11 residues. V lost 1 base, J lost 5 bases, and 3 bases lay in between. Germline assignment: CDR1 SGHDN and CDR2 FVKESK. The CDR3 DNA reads TGTGCCAGCAGCCAAGGGCACGAGCAGTACTTC. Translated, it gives CASSQGHEQYF.

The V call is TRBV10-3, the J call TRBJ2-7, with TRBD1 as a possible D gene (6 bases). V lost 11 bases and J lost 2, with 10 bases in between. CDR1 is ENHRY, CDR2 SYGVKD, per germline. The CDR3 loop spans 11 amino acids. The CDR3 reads CAVRTAYEQYF. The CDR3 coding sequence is TGTGCCGTCCGGACAGCCTACGAGCAGTACTTC.

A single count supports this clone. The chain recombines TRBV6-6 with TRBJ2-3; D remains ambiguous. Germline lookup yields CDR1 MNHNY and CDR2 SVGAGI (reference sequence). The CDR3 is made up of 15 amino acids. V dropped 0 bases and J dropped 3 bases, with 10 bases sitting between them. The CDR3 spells CASSYSLGQTDTQYF. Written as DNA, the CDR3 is TGTGCCAGCAGTTACTCGTTAGGGCAGACAGATACGCAGTATTTT.

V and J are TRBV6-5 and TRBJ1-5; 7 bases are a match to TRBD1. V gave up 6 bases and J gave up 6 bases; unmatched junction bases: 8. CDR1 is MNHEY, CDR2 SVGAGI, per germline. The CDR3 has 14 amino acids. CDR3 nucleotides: TGTGCCAGCAGCCAGGGGGGTGGGAGTCAGCCCCAGCATTTT. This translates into CASSQGGGSQPQHF.

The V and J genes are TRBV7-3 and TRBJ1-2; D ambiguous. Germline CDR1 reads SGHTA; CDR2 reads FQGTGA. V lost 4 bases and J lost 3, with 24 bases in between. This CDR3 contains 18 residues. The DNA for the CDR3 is TGTGCCAGCAGCTCTACACTACCGACATGGCACGGCTACTATGGCTACACCTTC. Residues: CASSSTLPTWHGYYGYTF.

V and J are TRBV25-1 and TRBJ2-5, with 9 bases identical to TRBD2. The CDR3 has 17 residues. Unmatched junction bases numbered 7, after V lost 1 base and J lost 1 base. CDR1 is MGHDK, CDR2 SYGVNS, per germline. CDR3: CASSEWGGRGFQETQYF. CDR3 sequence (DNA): TGTGCCAGCAGTGAATGGGGCGGGAGGGGATTCCAAGAGACCCAGTACTTC.

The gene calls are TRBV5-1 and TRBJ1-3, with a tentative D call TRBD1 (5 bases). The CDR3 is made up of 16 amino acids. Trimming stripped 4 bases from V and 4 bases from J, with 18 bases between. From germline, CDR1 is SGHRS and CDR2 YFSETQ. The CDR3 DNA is TGCGCCAGCAGCCAGCTTTCCGGGACGGCAGGAAACACCATATATTTT. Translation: CASSQLSGTAGNTIYF.

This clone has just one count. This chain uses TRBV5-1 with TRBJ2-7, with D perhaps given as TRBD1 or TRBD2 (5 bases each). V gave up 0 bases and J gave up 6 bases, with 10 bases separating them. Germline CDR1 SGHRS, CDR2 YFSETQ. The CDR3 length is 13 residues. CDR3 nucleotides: TGCGCCAGCAGCTTGGTTGAGGGGTTCGAGCAGTACTTC. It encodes CASSLVEGFEQYF.

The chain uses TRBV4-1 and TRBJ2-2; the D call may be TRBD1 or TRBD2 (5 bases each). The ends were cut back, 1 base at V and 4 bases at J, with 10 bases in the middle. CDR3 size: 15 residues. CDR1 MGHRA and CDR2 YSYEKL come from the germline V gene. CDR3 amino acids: CASSQGGLGTGELFF. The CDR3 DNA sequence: TGCGCCAGCAGCCAAGGGGGGTTGGGCACCGGGGAGCTGTTTTTT.

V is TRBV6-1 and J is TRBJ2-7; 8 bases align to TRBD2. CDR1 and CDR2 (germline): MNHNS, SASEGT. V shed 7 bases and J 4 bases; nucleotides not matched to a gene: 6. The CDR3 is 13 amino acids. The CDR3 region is CASTGTRGYEQYF. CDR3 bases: TGTGCCAGCACCGGGACTAGGGGGTACGAGCAGTACTTC.

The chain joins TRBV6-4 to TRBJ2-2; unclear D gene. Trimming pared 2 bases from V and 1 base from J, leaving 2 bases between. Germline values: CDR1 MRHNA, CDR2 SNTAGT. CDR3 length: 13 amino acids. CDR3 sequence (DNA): TGTGCCAGCAGTGACAGGAACACCGGGGAGCTGTTTTTT. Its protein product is CASSDRNTGELFF.

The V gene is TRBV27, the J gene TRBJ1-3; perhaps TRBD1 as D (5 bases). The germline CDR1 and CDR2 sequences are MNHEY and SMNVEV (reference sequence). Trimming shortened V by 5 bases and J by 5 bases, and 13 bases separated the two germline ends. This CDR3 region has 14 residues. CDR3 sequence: CASSPQGARNTIYF. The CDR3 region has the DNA TGTGCCAGCAGTCCTCAAGGGGCCAGAAACACCATATATTTT.

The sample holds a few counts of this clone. This chain's CDR3 is CASSPGTGSYGYTF. CDR3 nucleotide sequence: TGTGCCAGCAGCCCGGGGACAGGAAGCTATGGCTACACCTTC. V is TRBV7-9 and J is TRBJ1-2, with 8 bases that match TRBD1. Losses at the gene ends were 5 bases for V and 4 bases for J; bases not matched to a gene: 6. Germline CDR1 and CDR2: SEHNR and FQNEAQ (reference sequence). The CDR3 has 14 residues. Complete variable domain (other parts from reference TRBV7-9 and TRBJ1-2): DTGVSQNPRHKITKRGQNVTFRCDPISEHNRLYWYRQTLGQGPEFLTYFQNEAQLEKSRLLSDRFSAERPKGSFSTLEIQRTEQGDSAMYLCASSPGTGSYGYTFGSGTRLTVV.

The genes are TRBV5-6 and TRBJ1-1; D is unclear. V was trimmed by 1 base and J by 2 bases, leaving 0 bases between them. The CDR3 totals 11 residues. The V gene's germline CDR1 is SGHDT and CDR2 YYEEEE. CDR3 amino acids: CASSLNTEAFF. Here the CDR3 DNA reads TGTGCCAGCAGCTTGAACACTGAAGCTTTCTTT.

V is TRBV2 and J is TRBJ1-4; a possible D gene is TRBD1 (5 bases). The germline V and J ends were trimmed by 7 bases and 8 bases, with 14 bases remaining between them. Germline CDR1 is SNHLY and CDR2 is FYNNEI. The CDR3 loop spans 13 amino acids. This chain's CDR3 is CASILGPVEKLFF. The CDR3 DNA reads TGTGCCAGCATACTGGGACCTGTCGAAAAACTGTTTTTT.

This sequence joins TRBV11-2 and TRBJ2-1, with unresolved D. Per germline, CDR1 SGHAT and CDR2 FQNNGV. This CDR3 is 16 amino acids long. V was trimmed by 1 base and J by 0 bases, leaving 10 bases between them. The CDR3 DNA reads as TGTGCCAGCAGCTTAGTTAAGGGCCCCTCCTACAATGAGCAGTTCTTC. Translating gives CASSLVKGPSYNEQFF.

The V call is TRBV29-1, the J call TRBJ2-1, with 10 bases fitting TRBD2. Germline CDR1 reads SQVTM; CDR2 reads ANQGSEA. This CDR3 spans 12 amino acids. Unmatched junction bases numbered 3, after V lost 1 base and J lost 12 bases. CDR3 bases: TGCAGCGTTGAAGCTAGCGGGAGCGCGCAGTTCTTC. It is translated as CSVEASGSAQFF.

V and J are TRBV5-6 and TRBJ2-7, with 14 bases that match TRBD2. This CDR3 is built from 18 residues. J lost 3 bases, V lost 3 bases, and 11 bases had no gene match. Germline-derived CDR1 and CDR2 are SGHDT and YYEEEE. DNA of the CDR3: TGTGCCAGCAGCTCGACTAGCGGGAGGGCTGTCCTGTTCTACGAGCAGTACTTC. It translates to CASSSTSGRAVLFYEQYF.